This T cell receptor beta chain was found in a study of cytomegalovirus exposure and HLA in healthy donors. A word on this clone: The antigen is unknown.

The study, taken as a whole, reports: Sequences of the TCR beta chain were said to predict the HLA-A and HLA-B alleles of most subjects accurately.

PCR involved 60 Vbeta and 13 Jbeta primers. Original data processing: Later analysis identified tens of millions of unique TCR beta chains, about 12 million shared. Here immunoSEQ multiplex PCR was the method, and the copy in TCRdb shows in-frame clones only, minus some. V, J and clone size are those of that table, while D and trimming were read from the DNA. The data hold about 160,000 clones, with approximately 79% observed a single time. This sequence originates from a man aged 40-49 years in good health and CMV-seronegative. Sample: PBMCs.

CDR3: CASSSGGADYTF. DNA of the CDR3: TGTGCCAGCAGCTCGGGGGGGGCAGACTACACCTTC. The rearrangement uses TRBV11-2 and TRBJ1-2, with a possible D match to TRBD1 (6 bases). CDR3 length: 12 amino acids. V shed 4 bases and J shed 10 bases, with 13 bases lying between them. Germline V gene data show CDR1 as SGHAT and CDR2 as FQNNGV. The complete variable domain, with remaining parts taken from reference TRBV11-2 and TRBJ1-2, reads EAGVAQSPRYKIIEKRQSVAFWCNPISGHATLYWYQQILGQGPKLLIQFQNNGVVDDSQLPKDRFSAERLKGVDSTLKIQPAKLEDSAVYLCASSSGGADYTFGSGTRLTVV.